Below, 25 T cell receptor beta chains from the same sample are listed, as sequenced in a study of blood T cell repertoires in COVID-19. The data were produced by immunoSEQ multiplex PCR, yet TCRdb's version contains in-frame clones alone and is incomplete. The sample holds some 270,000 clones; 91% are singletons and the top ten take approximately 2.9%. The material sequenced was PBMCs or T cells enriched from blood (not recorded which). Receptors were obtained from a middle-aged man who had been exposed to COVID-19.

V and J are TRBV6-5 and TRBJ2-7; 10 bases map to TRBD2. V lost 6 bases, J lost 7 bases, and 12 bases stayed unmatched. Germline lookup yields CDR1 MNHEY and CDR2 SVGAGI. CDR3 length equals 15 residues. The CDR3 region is CASRPSGRGPLEQYF. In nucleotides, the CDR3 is TGTGCCAGCAGGCCTAGCGGGAGAGGTCCCTTGGAGCAGTACTTC.

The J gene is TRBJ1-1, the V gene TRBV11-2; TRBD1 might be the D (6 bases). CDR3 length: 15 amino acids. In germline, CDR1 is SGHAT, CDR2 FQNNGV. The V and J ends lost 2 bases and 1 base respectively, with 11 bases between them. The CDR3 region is CASSLYNRENTEAFF. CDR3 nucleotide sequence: TGTGCCAGCAGCTTATATAACAGGGAGAACACTGAAGCTTTCTTT.

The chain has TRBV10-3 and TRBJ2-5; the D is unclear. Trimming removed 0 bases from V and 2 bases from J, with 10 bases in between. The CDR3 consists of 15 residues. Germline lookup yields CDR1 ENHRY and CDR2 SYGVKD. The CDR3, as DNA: TGTGCCATCAGTGAGTCGGCAAGTCAGCAAGAGACCCAGTACTTC. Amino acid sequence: CAISESASQQETQYF.

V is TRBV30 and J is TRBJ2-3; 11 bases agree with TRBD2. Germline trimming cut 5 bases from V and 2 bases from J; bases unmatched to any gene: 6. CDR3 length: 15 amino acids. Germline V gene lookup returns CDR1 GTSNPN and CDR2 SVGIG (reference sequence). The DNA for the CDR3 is TGTGCCTGGGCGGGACTAGCGGTCCTCACAGATACGCAGTATTTT. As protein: CAWAGLAVLTDTQYF.

CDR3 in amino acids: CSVEDYPGQINGYTF. The CDR3 coding sequence is TGCAGCGTTGAAGATTACCCGGGACAGATTAATGGCTACACCTTC. The V call is TRBV29-1, the J call TRBJ1-2; 7 bases fit TRBD1. Germline V CDR1 and CDR2: SQVTM, ANQGSEA. The CDR3 is made up of 15 amino acids. Trimming removed 0 bases from V and 6 bases from J; junction bases left unmatched: 10. The full variable domain, its missing parts supplied by reference TRBV29-1 and TRBJ1-2, is SAVISQKPSRDICQRGTSLTIQCQVDSQVTMMFWYRQQPGQSLTLIATANQGSEATYESGFVIDKFPISRPNLTFSTLTVSNMSPEDSSIYLCSVEDYPGQINGYTFGSGTRLTVV.

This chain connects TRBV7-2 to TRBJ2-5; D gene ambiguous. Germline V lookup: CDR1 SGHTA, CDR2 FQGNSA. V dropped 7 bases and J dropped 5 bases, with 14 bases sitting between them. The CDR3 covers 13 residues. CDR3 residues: CASTIESVETQYF. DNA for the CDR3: TGTGCCAGCACTATAGAGAGCGTCGAGACCCAGTACTTC.

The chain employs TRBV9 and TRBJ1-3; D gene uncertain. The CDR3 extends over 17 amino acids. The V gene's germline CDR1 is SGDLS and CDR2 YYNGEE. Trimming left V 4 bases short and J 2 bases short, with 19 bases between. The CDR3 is CASSPRYGGDAGNTIYF. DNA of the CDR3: TGTGCCAGCAGCCCCCGGTATGGCGGGGATGCTGGAAACACCATATATTTT.

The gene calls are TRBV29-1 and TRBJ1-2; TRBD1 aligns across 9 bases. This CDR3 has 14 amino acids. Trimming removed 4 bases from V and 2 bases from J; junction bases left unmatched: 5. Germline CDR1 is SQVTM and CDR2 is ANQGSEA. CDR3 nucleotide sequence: TGCAGCGTTGTTTCTGGGACAGGGAACTATGGCTACACCTTC. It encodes CSVVSGTGNYGYTF.

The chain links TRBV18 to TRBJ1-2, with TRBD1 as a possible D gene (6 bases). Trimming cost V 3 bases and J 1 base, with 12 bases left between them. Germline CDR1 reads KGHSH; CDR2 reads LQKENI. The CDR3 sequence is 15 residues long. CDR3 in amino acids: CASSPSAGVNYGYTF. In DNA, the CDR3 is TGTGCCAGCTCACCGTCCGCAGGGGTTAACTATGGCTACACCTTC.

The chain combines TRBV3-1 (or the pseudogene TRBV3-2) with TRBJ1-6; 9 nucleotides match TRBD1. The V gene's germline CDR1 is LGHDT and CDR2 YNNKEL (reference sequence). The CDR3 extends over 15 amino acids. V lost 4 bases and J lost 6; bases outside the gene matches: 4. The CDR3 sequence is CASSLTGGPNSPLHF. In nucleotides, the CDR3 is TGTGCCAGCAGCCTCACAGGGGGCCCTAATTCACCCCTCCACTTT.

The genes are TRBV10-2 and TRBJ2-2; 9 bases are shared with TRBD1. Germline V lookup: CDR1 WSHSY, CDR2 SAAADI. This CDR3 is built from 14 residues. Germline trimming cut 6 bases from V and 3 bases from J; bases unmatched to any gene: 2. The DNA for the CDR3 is TGCGCCAGCAGGAGGACAGGGGACACCGGGGAGCTGTTTTTT. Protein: CASRRTGDTGELFF.

CDR3 sequence (DNA): TGTGCCAGCAGCTTCGAGGGGGCGAGCTACGAGCAGTACTTC. This codes for CASSFEGASYEQYF. This chain connects TRBV5-5 to TRBJ2-7; 7 bases are a match to TRBD1. Germline lookup yields CDR1 SGHKS and CDR2 YYEKEE (reference sequence). The V gene end was trimmed by 2 bases and the J gene end by 3 bases; junction bases not matched to a gene: 5. The CDR3 has 14 residues. Drawing the rest from reference TRBV5-5 and TRBJ2-7, the complete variable domain is DAGVTQSPTHLIKTRGQQVTLRCSPISGHKSVSWYQQVLGQGPQFIFQYYEKEERGRGNFPDRFSARQFPNYSSELNVNALLLGDSALYLCASSFEGASYEQYFGPGTRLTVT.

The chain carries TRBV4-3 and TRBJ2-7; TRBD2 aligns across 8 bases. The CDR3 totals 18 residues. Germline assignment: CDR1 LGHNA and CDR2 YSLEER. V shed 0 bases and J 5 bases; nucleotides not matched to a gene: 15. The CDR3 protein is CASSQDVRAGGLTNEQYF. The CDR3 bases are TGCGCCAGCAGCCAAGATGTAAGGGCGGGAGGACTTACGAACGAGCAGTACTTC.

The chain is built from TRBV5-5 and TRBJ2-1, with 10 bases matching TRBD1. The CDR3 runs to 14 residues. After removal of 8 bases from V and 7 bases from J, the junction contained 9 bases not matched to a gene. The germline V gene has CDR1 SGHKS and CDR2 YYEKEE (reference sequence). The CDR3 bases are TGTGCCAGTAAGCCGGACAGGGGGTATAATGAGCAGTTCTTC. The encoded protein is CASKPDRGYNEQFF.

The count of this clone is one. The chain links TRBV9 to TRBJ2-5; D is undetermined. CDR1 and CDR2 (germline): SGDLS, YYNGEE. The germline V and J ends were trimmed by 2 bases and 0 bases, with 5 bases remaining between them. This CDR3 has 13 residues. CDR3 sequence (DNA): TGTGCCAGCAGCGTCGGTAACCAAGAGACCCAGTACTTC. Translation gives CASSVGNQETQYF.

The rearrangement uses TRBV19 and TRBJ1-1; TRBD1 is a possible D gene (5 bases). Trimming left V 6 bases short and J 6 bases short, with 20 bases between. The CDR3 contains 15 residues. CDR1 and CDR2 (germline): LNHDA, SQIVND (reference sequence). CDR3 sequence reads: CASSHPARANAEAFF. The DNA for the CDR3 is TGTGCCAGTAGCCACCCGGCCAGGGCCAATGCTGAAGCTTTCTTT.

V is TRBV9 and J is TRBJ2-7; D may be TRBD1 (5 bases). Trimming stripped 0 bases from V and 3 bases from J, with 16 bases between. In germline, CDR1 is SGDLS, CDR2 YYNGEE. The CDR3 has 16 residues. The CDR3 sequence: CASSVGLDNTVYEQYF. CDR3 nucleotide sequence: TGTGCCAGCAGCGTAGGGCTGGACAATACCGTCTACGAGCAGTACTTC.

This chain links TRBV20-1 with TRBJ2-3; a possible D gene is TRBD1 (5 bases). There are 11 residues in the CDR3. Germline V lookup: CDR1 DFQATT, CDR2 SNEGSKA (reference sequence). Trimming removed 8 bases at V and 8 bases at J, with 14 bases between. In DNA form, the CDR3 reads TGCAGTTCCCGCAGGGAAACTACGCAGTATTTT. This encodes CSSRRETTQYF.

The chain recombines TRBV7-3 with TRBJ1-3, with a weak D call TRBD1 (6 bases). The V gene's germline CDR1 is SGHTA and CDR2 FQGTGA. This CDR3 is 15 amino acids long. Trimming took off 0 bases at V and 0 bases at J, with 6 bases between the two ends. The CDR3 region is CASSLTGGSGNTIYF. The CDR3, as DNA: TGTGCCAGCAGCTTAACAGGGGGCTCTGGAAACACCATATATTTT.

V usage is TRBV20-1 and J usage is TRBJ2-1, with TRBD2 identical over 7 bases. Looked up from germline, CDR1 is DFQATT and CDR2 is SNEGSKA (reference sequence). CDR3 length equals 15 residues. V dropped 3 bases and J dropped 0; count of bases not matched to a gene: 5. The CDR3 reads CSASLAGSSYNEQFF. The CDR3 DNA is TGCAGTGCTAGTTTAGCGGGTAGCTCCTACAATGAGCAGTTCTTC.

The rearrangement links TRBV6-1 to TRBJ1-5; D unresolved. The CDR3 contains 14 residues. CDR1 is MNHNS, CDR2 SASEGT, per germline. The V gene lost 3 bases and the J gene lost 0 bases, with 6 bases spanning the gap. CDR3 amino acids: CASSEAASNQPQHF. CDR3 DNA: TGTGCCAGCAGTGAGGCGGCTAGCAATCAGCCCCAGCATTTT.

This chain's CDR3 is CASSLAGEGVSTDTQYF. CDR3 nucleotide sequence: TGTGCCAGCAGCTTAGCGGGCGAGGGGGTGAGCACAGATACGCAGTATTTT. This chain uses TRBV7-9 with TRBJ2-3; TRBD1 is a possible D gene (6 bases). Per the germline V gene, CDR1 is SEHNR and CDR2 is FQNEAQ (reference sequence). CDR3 length: 17 amino acids. V was shortened by 0 bases and J by 0 bases, with 13 bases between the two germline ends. Together with reference TRBV7-9 and TRBJ2-3, the CDR3 gives the full variable domain: DTGVSQNPRHKITKRGQNVTFRCDPISEHNRLYWYRQTLGQGPEFLTYFQNEAQLEKSRLLSDRFSAERPKGSFSTLEIQRTEQGDSAMYLCASSLAGEGVSTDTQYFGPGTRLTVL.

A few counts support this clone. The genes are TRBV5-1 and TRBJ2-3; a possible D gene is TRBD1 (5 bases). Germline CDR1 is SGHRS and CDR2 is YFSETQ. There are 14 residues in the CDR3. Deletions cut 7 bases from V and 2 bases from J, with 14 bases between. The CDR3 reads CASYLQTVTDTQYF. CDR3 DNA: TGCGCCAGCTACCTCCAGACAGTCACAGATACGCAGTATTTT.

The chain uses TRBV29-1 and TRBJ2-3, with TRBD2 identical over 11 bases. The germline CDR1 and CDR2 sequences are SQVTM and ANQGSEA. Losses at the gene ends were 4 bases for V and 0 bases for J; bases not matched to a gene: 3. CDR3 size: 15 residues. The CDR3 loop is CSVVRLAGSTDTQYF. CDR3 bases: TGCAGCGTTGTGCGACTAGCGGGGAGCACAGATACGCAGTATTTT.

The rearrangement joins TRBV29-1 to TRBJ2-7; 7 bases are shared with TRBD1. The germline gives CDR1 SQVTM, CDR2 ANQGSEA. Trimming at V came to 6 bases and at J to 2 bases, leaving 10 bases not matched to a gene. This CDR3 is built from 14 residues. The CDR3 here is CSVPSDQGAYEQYF. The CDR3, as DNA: TGCAGCGTCCCCTCGGATCAGGGGGCCTACGAGCAGTACTTC.